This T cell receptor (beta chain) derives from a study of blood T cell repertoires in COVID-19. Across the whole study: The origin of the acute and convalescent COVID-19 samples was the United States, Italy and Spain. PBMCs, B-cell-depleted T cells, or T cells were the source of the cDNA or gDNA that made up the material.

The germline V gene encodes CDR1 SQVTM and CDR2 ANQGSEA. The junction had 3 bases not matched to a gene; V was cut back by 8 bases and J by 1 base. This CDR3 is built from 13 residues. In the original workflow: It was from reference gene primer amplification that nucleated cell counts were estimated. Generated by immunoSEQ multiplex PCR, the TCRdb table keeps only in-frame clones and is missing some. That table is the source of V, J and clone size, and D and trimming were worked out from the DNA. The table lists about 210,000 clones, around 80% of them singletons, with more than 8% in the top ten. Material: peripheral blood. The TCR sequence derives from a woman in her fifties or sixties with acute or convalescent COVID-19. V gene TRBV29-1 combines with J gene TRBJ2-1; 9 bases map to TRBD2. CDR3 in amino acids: CSSSGRSYNEQFF. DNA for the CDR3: TGCAGCTCGAGCGGGAGGTCCTACAATGAGCAGTTCTTC.